The present T cell receptor beta chain was sequenced within a study of cytomegalovirus exposure and HLA in healthy donors. PCR employed 60 Vbeta and 13 Jbeta primers. Here immunoSEQ multiplex PCR was the method, and the copy in TCRdb shows in-frame clones only, minus some. The sample holds about 130,000 clones, roughly 77% seen once. Germline CDR1 is MNHNY and CDR2 is SVGAGI (reference sequence). With V trimmed by 8 bases and J by 4 bases, 6 bases remained unmatched. The CDR3 sequence is 14 residues long. The clonotype originates from a young man in good health and CMV-seronegative. This sequence joins TRBV6-6 and TRBJ2-1, with 9 nucleotides matching TRBD2. The sample taken for sequencing was PBMCs. The CDR3, as DNA: TGTGCCAGCTGGACTAGCGATTTTTACAATGAGCAGTTCTTC. Amino acids: CASWTSDFYNEQFF.